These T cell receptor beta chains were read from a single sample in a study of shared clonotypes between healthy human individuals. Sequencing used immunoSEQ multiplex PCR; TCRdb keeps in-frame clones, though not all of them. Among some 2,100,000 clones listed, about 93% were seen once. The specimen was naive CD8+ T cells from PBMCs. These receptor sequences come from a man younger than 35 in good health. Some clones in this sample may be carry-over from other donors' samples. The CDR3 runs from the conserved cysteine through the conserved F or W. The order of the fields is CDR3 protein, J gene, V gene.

CDR3aa: CASSQGVSDSTDTQYF
j_gene: TRBJ2-3
v_gene: TRBV11-2

CDR3aa: CASSPGLALQETQYF
j_gene: TRBJ2-5
v_gene: TRBV9

CDR3aa: CASSQALDVITEAFF
j_gene: TRBJ1-1
v_gene: TRBV4-1

CDR3aa: CASSAGGKASYEQYF
j_gene: TRBJ2-7
v_gene: TRBV7-9

CDR3aa: CASSKEEPGREGSYEQYF
j_gene: TRBJ2-7
v_gene: TRBV19

CDR3aa: CASSHPGGVQETQYF
j_gene: TRBJ2-5
v_gene: TRBV7-2

CDR3aa: CASSARWVLTDTQYF
j_gene: TRBJ2-3
v_gene: TRBV9

CDR3aa: CASSTGTGPPYEQYF
j_gene: TRBJ2-7
v_gene: TRBV18

CDR3aa: CASSQEGLAGASTQYF
j_gene: TRBJ2-3
v_gene: TRBV4-3

CDR3aa: CASSKTDGFAGELFF
j_gene: TRBJ2-2
v_gene: TRBV9

CDR3aa: CASSPRLAAGAEQYF
j_gene: TRBJ2-7
v_gene: TRBV19

CDR3aa: CASSIGGTSSETQYF
j_gene: TRBJ2-5
v_gene: TRBV19

CDR3aa: CASSPVGGNTIYF
j_gene: TRBJ1-3
v_gene: TRBV7-3

CDR3aa: CASSLAVAGNNEKLFF
j_gene: TRBJ1-4
v_gene: TRBV7-9

CDR3aa: CATSSRTDTQYF
j_gene: TRBJ2-3
v_gene: TRBV15

CDR3aa: CASSESGAYGYTF
j_gene: TRBJ1-2
v_gene: TRBV9

CDR3aa: CASSPDIVFSNQPQHF
j_gene: TRBJ1-5
v_gene: TRBV27

CDR3aa: CASSLAYGRPPEQYF
j_gene: TRBJ2-7
v_gene: TRBV5-1

CDR3aa: CASSLGASGYSYEQYF
j_gene: TRBJ2-7
v_gene: TRBV28

CDR3aa: CASSQGYGYTF
j_gene: TRBJ1-2
v_gene: TRBV4-1

CDR3aa: CASSQDPGQGPRSSYEQYF
j_gene: TRBJ2-7
v_gene: TRBV14

CDR3aa: CASSHWSSGNTIYF
j_gene: TRBJ1-3
v_gene: TRBV4-1

CDR3aa: CASSADSAGELFF
j_gene: TRBJ2-2
v_gene: TRBV9

CDR3aa: CASTVAGHYTEAFF
j_gene: TRBJ1-1
v_gene: TRBV27

CDR3aa: CASSHSIGELFF
j_gene: TRBJ2-2
v_gene: TRBV16

CDR3aa: CASSTNRDSASGELFF
j_gene: TRBJ2-2
v_gene: TRBV19

CDR3aa: CATIRAESYEQYF
j_gene: TRBJ2-7
v_gene: TRBV6-5

CDR3aa: CSGETPYGYTF
j_gene: TRBJ1-2
v_gene: TRBV29-1

CDR3aa: CASSQDVRLAPDTQYF
j_gene: TRBJ2-3
v_gene: TRBV4-1

CDR3aa: CASGAGWNKQQFF
j_gene: TRBJ2-1
v_gene: TRBV9

CDR3aa: CASSRKDRGAPFQETQYF
j_gene: TRBJ2-5
v_gene: TRBV4-1

CDR3aa: CASSLTPGTQETQYF
j_gene: TRBJ2-5
v_gene: TRBV7-7

CDR3aa: CASRLPGSKAFF
j_gene: TRBJ1-1
v_gene: TRBV7-9

CDR3aa: CASSPVGGTAYEQYF
j_gene: TRBJ2-7
v_gene: TRBV28

CDR3aa: CASNRQGPPYEQYF
j_gene: TRBJ2-7
v_gene: TRBV28

CDR3aa: CASSLEWNEQYF
j_gene: TRBJ2-7
v_gene: TRBV5-1